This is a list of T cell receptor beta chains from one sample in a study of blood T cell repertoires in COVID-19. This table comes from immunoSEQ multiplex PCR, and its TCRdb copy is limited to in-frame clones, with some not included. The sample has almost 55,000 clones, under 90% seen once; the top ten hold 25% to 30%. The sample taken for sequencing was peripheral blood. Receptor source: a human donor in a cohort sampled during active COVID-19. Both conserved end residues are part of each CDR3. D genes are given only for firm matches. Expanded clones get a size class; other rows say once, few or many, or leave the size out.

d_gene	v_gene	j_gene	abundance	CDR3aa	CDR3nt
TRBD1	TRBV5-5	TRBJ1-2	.	CASSRGQGEVYGYTF	TGTGCCAGCAGTCGAGGACAGGGGGAGGTCTATGGCTACACCTTC
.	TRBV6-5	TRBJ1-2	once	CAASRTEVNGYTF	TGTGCCGCATCCCGCACAGAAGTTAATGGCTACACCTTC
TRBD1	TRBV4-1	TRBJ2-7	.	CASSQAPGTGGYEQYF	TGCGCCAGCAGCCAAGCTCCCGGGACAGGGGGCTACGAGCAGTACTTC
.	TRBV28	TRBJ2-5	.	CASSLPGLEETQYF	TGTGCCAGCAGTTTGCCGGGACTGGAAGAGACCCAGTACTTC
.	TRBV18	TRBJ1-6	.	CASPTGSPLHF	TGTGCCAGCCCGACCGGGTCACCCCTCCACTTT
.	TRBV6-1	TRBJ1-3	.	CASSETRPYSGNTIYF	TGTGCCAGCAGTGAAACCAGGCCTTACTCTGGAAACACCATATATTTT
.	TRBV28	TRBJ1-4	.	CASSLEEKLFF	TGTGCCAGCAGTTTGGAGGAAAAACTGTTTTTT
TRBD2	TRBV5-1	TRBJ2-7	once	CASGDSSGAYEQYF	TGCGCCAGCGGTGATTCTAGCGGGGCCTACGAGCAGTACTTC
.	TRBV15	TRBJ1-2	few	CATSRDGAGNYGYTF	TGTGCCACCAGCAGAGATGGGGCCGGGAACTATGGCTACACCTTC
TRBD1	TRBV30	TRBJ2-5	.	CAWSVPGQGDKETQYF	TGTGCCTGGAGTGTACCGGGACAGGGAGACAAAGAGACCCAGTACTTC
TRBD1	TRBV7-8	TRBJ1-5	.	CASSPDRGHQPQHF	TGTGCCAGCAGCCCGGACAGGGGGCACCAGCCCCAGCATTTT
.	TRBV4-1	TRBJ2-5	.	CASSLTGPETQYF	TGCGCCAGCAGCCTCACAGGGCCAGAGACCCAGTACTTC
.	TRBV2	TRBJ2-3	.	CASDNRANTQYF	TGTGCCAGCGACAACAGGGCTAATACGCAGTATTTT
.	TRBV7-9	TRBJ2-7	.	CASSPPGRVEQYF	TGTGCCAGCAGCCCCCCGGGCAGGGTCGAGCAGTACTTC
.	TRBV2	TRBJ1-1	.	CASITPREGKAFF	TGTGCCAGCATCACTCCCCGGGAGGGGAAAGCTTTCTTT
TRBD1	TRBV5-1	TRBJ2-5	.	CASRQQTGVETQYF	TGCGCCAGCAGACAACAGACAGGGGTTGAGACCCAGTACTTC
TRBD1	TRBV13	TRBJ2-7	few	CASSSSGTGEDEQYF	TGTGCCAGCAGCTCATCCGGGACAGGGGAAGACGAGCAGTACTTC
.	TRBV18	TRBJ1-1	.	CASSRAEMNTEAFF	TGTGCCAGCTCACGGGCCGAGATGAACACTGAAGCTTTCTTT
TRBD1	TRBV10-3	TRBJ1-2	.	CAISDTGQGAWGYTF	TGTGCCATCAGTGACACAGGACAGGGGGCTTGGGGCTACACCTTC
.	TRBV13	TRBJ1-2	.	CASSLADAANYGYTF	TGTGCCAGCAGCTTAGCTGACGCGGCTAACTATGGCTACACCTTC
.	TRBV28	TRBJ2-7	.	CASSLPGVDDEQYF	TGTGCCAGCAGTTTACCCGGAGTAGACGACGAGCAGTACTTC
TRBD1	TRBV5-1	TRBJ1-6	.	CASSFTTGDDSPLHF	TGCGCCAGCAGCTTCACTACAGGGGACGATTCACCCCTCCACTTT
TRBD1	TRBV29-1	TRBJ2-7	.	CSVEDRGRGYEQYF	TGCAGCGTTGAGGACAGGGGCCGGGGCTACGAGCAGTACTTC
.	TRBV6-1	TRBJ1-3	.	CASSDGLGGTGNTIYF	TGTGCCAGCAGTGACGGGTTGGGGGGAACTGGAAACACCATATATTTT